This TCR beta chain was identified during a study of breast tumors, draining lymph nodes, adjacent tissues. The V gene end was trimmed by 6 bases and the J gene end by 1 base; junction bases not matched to a gene: 18. CDR3 length equals 18 residues. Germline V gene lookup returns CDR1 DFQATT and CDR2 SNEGSKA (reference sequence). This clonotype was found many times. TCRdb reprocessed the multiplex PCR reads with MiXCR, giving one entry per CDR3 protein. The table lists about 130,000 distinct CDR3 sequences, about 20% of them singletons. Axillary draining lymph nodes of breast cancer patients supplied the node samples.

This clonotype was obtained from a female donor with breast cancer. Some clones in this sample may be carry-over from other donors' samples. This chain links TRBV20-1 with TRBJ2-1; 7 nucleotides match TRBD2. The material sequenced was axillary lymph node tissue. The CDR3 DNA follows: TGCAGTGCCCGGATGGGCCTGGGCGGGAGAAGATCCTACAATGAGCAGTTCTTC. It encodes CSARMGLGGRRSYNEQFF.